This T cell receptor (beta chain) was recovered during a study of T-cell memory formation after mild COVID-19. The ends lost 4 bases at V and 2 bases at J; junction bases unmatched: 12. In germline, CDR1 is KGHDR, CDR2 SFDVKD. CDR3 length: 18 amino acids. This clonotype has only a few counts. TCRdb itself ran the 5' RACE reads through MiXCR, one entry per CDR3 protein. The sample has approximately 180,000 distinct CDR3 sequences; roughly 17% are singletons. V and J are TRBV24-1 and TRBJ2-3, with 9 bases that match TRBD1. Material: PBMCs or a T cell subset sorted from them (not recorded which). The clonotype comes from an adult woman who had mild COVID-19 (a few samples of this study predate the infection). Cell type and time point are not known. The CDR3 DNA sequence: TGTGCCACCAGTGAGTTGGCCGGGACAGGGTTTAACACAGATACGCAGTATTTT. Its translation: CATSELAGTGFNTDTQYF.